This T cell receptor (beta chain) derives from a study of CD8 T cells in Susac syndrome. The table lists this clonotype with a count of one. This CDR3 region has 15 residues. The germline V gene has CDR1 LNHDA and CDR2 SQIVND (reference sequence). V gave up 6 bases and J gave up 4 bases; unmatched junction bases: 9. CD8+ and CD4+ T cells from blood underwent TCR beta sequencing. Reverse transcription of about 0.45 to 1 ug RNA was carried out with random hexamers. Amplification of TCR beta CDR3 by immunoSEQ multiplex PCR spanned 54 Vbeta and 13 Jbeta. MiXCR was run by TCRdb on the immunoSEQ multiplex PCR reads, yielding one entry per CDR3 protein. The sample has around 170,000 distinct CDR3 sequences, about 90% seen once.

This chain connects TRBV19 to TRBJ1-5; 7 nucleotides agree with TRBD1. Input material: CD4+ T cells from PBMCs. The TCR was taken from a human donor in good health. The CDR3 spells CASSSRDSRNQPQHF. The CDR3 DNA reads TGTGCCAGTAGCTCCCGGGACAGTCGTAATCAGCCCCAGCATTTT. Full variable domain (outside the CDR3, taken from reference TRBV19 and TRBJ1-5): DGGITQSPKYLFRKEGQNVTLSCEQNLNHDAMYWYRQDPGQGLRLIYYSQIVNDFQKGDIAEGYSVSREKKESFPLTVTSAQKNPTAFYLCASSSRDSRNQPQHFGDGTRLSIL.